The rows below give T cell receptor beta chains drawn from one sample of a study of blood T cell repertoires in COVID-19. Data came from immunoSEQ multiplex PCR; TCRdb stores just in-frame clones and leaves some out. The sample includes about 30,000 clones, roughly 86% of them seen just once. Specimen: peripheral blood. These receptors were taken from a man aged 70 or older with acute or convalescent COVID-19. Each CDR3 is given with its conserved first and last residue. D genes are given only for firm matches. Clone sizes are given selectively: once, few, many, or a class where the clone is expanded.

v_call	clone_size	d_call	j_call	cdr3_aa	cdr3_nt
TRBV3-1/TRBV3-2	few	TRBD1	TRBJ1-2	CASSARDRGTGYTF	TGTGCCAGCAGCGCGCGGGACAGGGGGACTGGCTACACCTTC
TRBV5-1	.	.	TRBJ1-2	CASSLAANGDGYTF	TGCGCCAGCAGCTTGGCGGCTAACGGGGATGGCTACACCTTC
TRBV7-2	.	TRBD1	TRBJ2-7	CASSDGPDRGFNEQYF	TGTGCCAGCAGCGATGGACCGGACAGGGGCTTTAACGAGCAGTACTTC
TRBV5-4	.	TRBD2	TRBJ2-1	CASSVGTSGTNNEQFF	TGTGCCAGCAGCGTCGGGACTAGCGGTACAAACAATGAGCAGTTCTTC
TRBV7-9	.	TRBD2	TRBJ2-3	CASSPGTSGTVGDTQYF	TGTGCCAGCAGCCCGGGGACTAGCGGGACAGTAGGGGATACGCAGTATTTT
TRBV20-1	.	TRBD2	TRBJ2-5	CSASLWRGTNQETQYF	TGCAGTGCTAGTCTATGGCGGGGGACCAACCAAGAGACCCAGTACTTC
TRBV5-6	.	.	TRBJ2-3	CASSSQLRTDTQYF	TGTGCCAGCAGCTCCCAGCTCAGGACAGATACGCAGTATTTT
TRBV7-3	.	TRBD1	TRBJ1-2	CASSLTGTEGYTF	TGTGCCAGCAGCTTAACGGGGACAGAAGGCTACACCTTC
TRBV5-4	.	TRBD1	TRBJ2-1	CASSSDTRQGSSYNEQFF	TGTGCCAGCAGCTCAGATACTCGACAGGGGAGCTCCTACAATGAGCAGTTCTTC
TRBV2	once	TRBD1	TRBJ2-5	CASRGTDPQETQYF	TGTGCCAGCAGGGGGACAGACCCCCAAGAGACCCAGTACTTC
TRBV3-1/TRBV3-2	.	.	TRBJ2-7	CASSQMGRERGYEQYF	TGTGCCAGCAGCCAGATGGGGCGGGAACGCGGTTACGAGCAGTACTTC
TRBV30	.	.	TRBJ1-4	CACPMREKLFF	TGTGCCTGCCCGATGAGGGAAAAACTGTTTTTT
TRBV21-1	.	.	TRBJ1-2	CASSTSGDGQELGYGYTF	TGTGCCAGCAGCACGAGCGGGGACGGCCAAGAACTAGGGTATGGCTACACCTTC
TRBV19	.	.	TRBJ1-2	CASTDIYGYTF	TGTGCCAGTACAGACATCTATGGCTACACCTTC
TRBV25-1	.	TRBD1	TRBJ1-6	CASSGGTGPGNSPLHF	TGTGCCAGCAGTGGGGGGACAGGGCCTGGAAATTCACCCCTCCACTTT
TRBV4-3	.	TRBD1	TRBJ1-3	CASSQDRVGRGPGNTIYF	TGCGCCAGCAGCCAAGATCGGGTAGGCAGGGGGCCTGGAAACACCATATATTTT
TRBV28	.	.	TRBJ2-3	CASSSWREGTDTQYF	TGTGCCAGCAGTTCGTGGAGGGAAGGCACAGATACGCAGTATTTT
TRBV7-9	.	TRBD1	TRBJ1-1	CASSLAGTAEAFF	TGTGCCAGCAGCTTAGCTGGGACAGCTGAAGCTTTCTTT
TRBV4-2	.	.	TRBJ1-4	CASSHSLPRTARGEKLFF	TGTGCCAGCAGCCATTCCCTGCCCAGGACAGCTCGCGGAGAAAAACTGTTTTTT
TRBV11-2	.	.	TRBJ1-5	CASSLDGDTNQPQHF	TGTGCCAGCAGCTTAGATGGGGACACCAATCAGCCCCAGCATTTT
TRBV20-1	.	TRBD1	TRBJ1-3	CSASQGQGNTIYF	TGCAGTGCTAGTCAGGGACAGGGAAACACCATATATTTT
TRBV7-8	.	.	TRBJ1-1	CASSLGGRERFPEAFF	TGTGCCAGCAGCCTGGGCGGTAGGGAGAGATTCCCTGAAGCTTTCTTT
TRBV7-2	.	TRBD1	TRBJ1-4	CASSADRGSNEKLFF	TGTGCCAGCAGCGCGGACAGGGGGTCTAATGAAAAACTGTTTTTT
TRBV5-4	.	.	TRBJ2-5	CASGHAGAGETQYF	TGTGCCAGCGGACACGCGGGGGCGGGTGAGACCCAGTACTTC
TRBV19	.	.	TRBJ2-1	CASRGPPGSSYNEQFF	TGTGCCAGTAGGGGCCCCCCGGGGAGCTCCTACAATGAGCAGTTCTTC
TRBV6-1	.	.	TRBJ1-2	CASSESSYGYTF	TGTGCCAGCAGTGAATCTAGCTATGGCTACACCTTC
TRBV7-9	few	TRBD1	TRBJ2-3	CASTSWVTGVKTDTQYF	TGTGCCAGCACCTCCTGGGTGACAGGGGTCAAGACAGATACGCAGTATTTT
TRBV6-5	few	.	TRBJ2-7	CASSYSALTLEQYF	TGTGCCAGCAGTTACTCGGCCCTTACCCTCGAGCAGTACTTC
TRBV12-3/TRBV12-4	.	.	TRBJ1-6	CASSLQGNSPLHF	TGTGCCAGCAGTTTGCAGGGAAATTCACCCCTCCACTTT
TRBV7-6	once	.	TRBJ2-5	CASSRSGETQYF	TGTGCCAGCAGCCGATCGGGAGAGACCCAGTACTTC
TRBV10-3	.	TRBD2	TRBJ2-5	CAISESYGTSDVETQYF	TGTGCCATCAGTGAGTCTTATGGGACTAGCGACGTAGAGACCCAGTACTTC
TRBV4-2	.	TRBD2	TRBJ2-1	CASSASLAGDLIPFF	TGTGCCAGCAGTGCTTCACTAGCGGGGGATTTAATACCGTTCTTC
TRBV5-4	.	.	TRBJ2-7	CASSFPPGLVDEQYF	TGTGCCAGCAGTTTCCCTCCGGGACTCGTCGACGAGCAGTACTTC
TRBV7-3	.	TRBD1	TRBJ2-3	CASSLGTGGQTDTQYF	TGTGCCAGCAGCTTAGGGACAGGGGGCCAGACAGATACGCAGTATTTT
TRBV4-3	.	TRBD1	TRBJ1-1	CASSQDNRGRWTEAFF	TGCGCCAGCAGCCAAGACAACAGGGGGCGATGGACTGAAGCTTTCTTT
TRBV11-2	.	TRBD1	TRBJ2-1	CASSLQPGQGTEQFF	TGTGCCAGCAGCTTACAACCGGGACAGGGGACTGAGCAGTTCTTC
TRBV10-3	.	.	TRBJ1-2	CAISRELQANYGYTF	TGTGCCATCAGTCGTGAACTGCAAGCTAACTATGGCTACACCTTC
TRBV6-6	.	TRBD1	TRBJ1-6	CASTEGQNYNSPLHF	TGTGCCAGCACTGAGGGACAGAACTATAATTCACCCCTCCACTTT